The next 5 T cell receptor beta chains were all read from a single sample in a study of blood T cell repertoires in COVID-19. The protocol was immunoSEQ multiplex PCR, while the TCRdb copy is restricted to in-frame clones and leaves out a portion. Seen here are 200,000 to 300,000 clones, around four fifths observed once, and the top ten hold 5% to 8%. Sequencing was carried out using peripheral blood. All receptors derive from a woman aged 55-70 years with active or convalescent COVID-19.

V is TRBV19 and J is TRBJ1-6, with D hard to call. Looked up from germline, CDR1 is LNHDA and CDR2 is SQIVND (reference sequence). The CDR3 is made up of 15 amino acids. Trimming stripped 7 bases from V and 10 bases from J, with 20 bases between. CDR3 DNA sequence: TGTGCCAGTACCCAAGACACGATGGTTGGCTCACCCCTCCACTTT. Its protein product is CASTQDTMVGSPLHF.

This chain uses TRBV10-3 with TRBJ1-3, with D unclear. Germline CDR1 reads ENHRY; CDR2 reads SYGVKD. The V and J ends lost 0 bases and 7 bases respectively, with 13 bases between them. The CDR3 totals 15 residues. CDR3 region: CAISESTEGLNTIYF. Here the CDR3 DNA reads TGTGCCATCAGTGAGTCTACTGAGGGATTGAACACCATATATTTT.

The V gene is TRBV5-8, the J gene TRBJ1-2, with D hard to call. CDR3 length equals 12 residues. In germline, CDR1 is SGHTS, CDR2 YDEGEE. V was trimmed by 2 bases and J by 2 bases, leaving 4 bases between them. This chain's CDR3 is CASSFSNYGYTF. For the CDR3, the DNA is TGTGCCAGCAGCTTTTCAAACTATGGCTACACCTTC.

V usage is TRBV7-6 and J usage is TRBJ2-2; 9 bases are a match to TRBD1. The V gene end was trimmed by 1 base and the J gene end by 2 bases; junction bases not matched to a gene: 5. Germline-derived CDR1 and CDR2 are SGHVS and FNYEAQ. CDR3 length: 17 amino acids. The CDR3 region is CASSLGPTGGNTGELFF. The DNA for the CDR3 is TGTGCCAGCAGCTTAGGCCCCACAGGGGGCAACACCGGGGAGCTGTTTTTT.

The rearrangement links TRBV5-8 to TRBJ1-2; weak D call: TRBD1 (5 bases). V dropped 4 bases and J dropped 4 bases, with 11 bases sitting between them. The germline V gene encodes CDR1 SGHTS and CDR2 YDEGEE. The CDR3 is made up of 13 amino acids. CDR3 residues: CASSRRGSYGYTF. In nucleotides, the CDR3 is TGTGCCAGCAGCAGAAGGGGATCCTATGGCTACACCTTC.